This T cell receptor beta chain was recorded in a study of spatial heterogeneity in lung cancer. A unique molecular identifier was attached to every TCR cDNA molecule. TCRdb independently ran MiXCR on the 5' RACE reads; one entry per CDR3 protein. In the table there are under 40,000 distinct CDR3 sequences, around 5.5% of which are singletons. Whole-study results and caveats: Ubiquitous, expanded tumor-derived TCRs were more frequently observed in blood at resection than at follow-up.

This clonotype occurred a few times. Its target is unknown. Germline loops: CDR1 SGHTS, CDR2 YDEGEE. V was shortened by 5 bases and J by 5 bases, with 14 bases between the two germline ends. The CDR3 spans 14 residues. Documented time point: sample taken at primary tumor resection. Whole RNA, isolated from tumor, nontumor lung or frozen PBMC, was sequenced without prior sorting. The sequencing here drew on PBMCs, taken at surgery. This receptor was obtained from a male donor with early-stage non-small cell lung cancer. The chain carries TRBV5-8 and TRBJ1-5; maybe TRBD1 (6 bases). The CDR3 region is CASSTGQRYQPQHF. CDR3 DNA sequence: TGTGCCAGCAGTACTGGACAGCGTTATCAGCCCCAGCATTTT. Full variable domain (missing parts from reference TRBV5-8 and TRBJ1-5): EAGVTQSPTHLIKTRGQQATLRCSPISGHTSVYWYQQALGLGLQFLLWYDEGEERNRGNFPPRFSGRQFPNYSSELNVNALELEDSALYLCASSTGQRYQPQHFGDGTRLSIL.